This T cell receptor (beta chain) was identified during a study of vaccination and CD4 T cells after COVID-19. Germline values: CDR1 SGHRS, CDR2 YFSETQ. V was trimmed by 0 bases and J by 0 bases, leaving 4 bases between them. This CDR3 has 14 amino acids. Specified treatment: roughly 11-day PBMC culture with coronavirus spike peptide pools or control peptides (ViraFEST assay). Two million PBMCs were grown per well alongside 7.5 to 10 IU/ml IL-2 and 7.5 to 10 ug/ml peptide pools. Cultured CD4+ T cell DNA underwent sequencing with the Oncomine TCR Beta short-read assay. TCRdb independently ran MiXCR on the PCR reads; one entry per CDR3 protein. The sample consists of almost 15,000 distinct CDR3 sequences, just over 20% of them appearing once. With respect to this clonotype: Its specificity is unknown.

The source is a human donor who received a COVID-19 vaccine. V gene TRBV5-1 combines with J gene TRBJ1-3; D is unclear. This material consisted of CD4+ T cells from blood, cultured in vitro, taken before SARS-CoV-2 vaccination. The CDR3 spells CASSLDGSGNTIYF. CDR3 sequence (DNA): TGCGCCAGCAGCTTGGACGGCTCTGGAAACACCATATATTTT. The whole variable domain, remainder taken from reference TRBV5-1 and TRBJ1-3, is KAGVTQTPRYLIKTRGQQVTLSCSPISGHRSVSWYQQTPGQGLQFLFEYFSETQRNKGNFPGRFSGRQFSNSRSEMNVSTLELGDSALYLCASSLDGSGNTIYFGEGSWLTVV.